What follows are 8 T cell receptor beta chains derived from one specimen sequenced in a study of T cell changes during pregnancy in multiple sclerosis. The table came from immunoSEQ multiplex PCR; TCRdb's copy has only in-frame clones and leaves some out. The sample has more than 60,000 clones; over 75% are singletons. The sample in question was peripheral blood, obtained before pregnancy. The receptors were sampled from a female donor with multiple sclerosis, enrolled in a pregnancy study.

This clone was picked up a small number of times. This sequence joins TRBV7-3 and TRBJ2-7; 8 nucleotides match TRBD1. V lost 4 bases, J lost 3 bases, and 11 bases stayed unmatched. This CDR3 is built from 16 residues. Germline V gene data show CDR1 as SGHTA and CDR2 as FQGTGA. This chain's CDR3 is CASSYLPGQGSYEQYF. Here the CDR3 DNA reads TGTGCCAGCAGCTACCTGCCTGGACAGGGCAGCTACGAGCAGTACTTC.

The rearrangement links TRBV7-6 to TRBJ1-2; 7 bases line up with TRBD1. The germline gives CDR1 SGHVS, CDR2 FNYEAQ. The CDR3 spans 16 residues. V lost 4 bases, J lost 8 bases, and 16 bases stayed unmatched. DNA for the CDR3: TGTGCCAGCAGCTCGCGCCTGAATACAGGGGTTGGCGGCTACACCTTC. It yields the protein CASSSRLNTGVGGYTF.

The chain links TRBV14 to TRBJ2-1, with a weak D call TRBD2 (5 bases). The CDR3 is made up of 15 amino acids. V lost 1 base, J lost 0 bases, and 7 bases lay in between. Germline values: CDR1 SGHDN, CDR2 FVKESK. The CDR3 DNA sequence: TGTGCCAGCAGCCAAGCAACTAGCTCCTACAATGAGCAGTTCTTC. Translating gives CASSQATSSYNEQFF.

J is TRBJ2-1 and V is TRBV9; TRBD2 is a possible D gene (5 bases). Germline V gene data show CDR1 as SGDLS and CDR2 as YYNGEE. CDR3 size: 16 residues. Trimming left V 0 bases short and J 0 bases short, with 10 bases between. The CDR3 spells CASSVDEGSSYNEQFF. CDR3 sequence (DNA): TGTGCCAGCAGCGTAGATGAGGGCAGCTCCTACAATGAGCAGTTCTTC.

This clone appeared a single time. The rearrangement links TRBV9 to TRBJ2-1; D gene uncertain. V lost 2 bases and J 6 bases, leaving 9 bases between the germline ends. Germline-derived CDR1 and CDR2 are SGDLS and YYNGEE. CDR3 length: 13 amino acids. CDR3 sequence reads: CASSVRPPNEQFF. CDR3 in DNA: TGTGCCAGCAGCGTCAGGCCACCCAATGAGCAGTTCTTC.

CDR3 nucleotides: TGTGCCAGCAGTTACTCCATGGACAGGGTAGAGACCCAGTACTTC. Translating it yields CASSYSMDRVETQYF. The V and J genes are TRBV6-5 and TRBJ2-5; TRBD1 aligns across 8 bases. Germline loops: CDR1 MNHEY, CDR2 SVGAGI. This CDR3 contains 15 residues. V shed 0 bases and J 4 bases; nucleotides not matched to a gene: 4.

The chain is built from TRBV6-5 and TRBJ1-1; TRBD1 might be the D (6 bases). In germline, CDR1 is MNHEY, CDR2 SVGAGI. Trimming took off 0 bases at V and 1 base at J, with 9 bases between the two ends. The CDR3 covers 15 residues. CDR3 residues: CASSYSTGPNTEAFF. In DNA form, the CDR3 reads TGTGCCAGCAGTTACTCGACAGGCCCGAACACTGAAGCTTTCTTT.

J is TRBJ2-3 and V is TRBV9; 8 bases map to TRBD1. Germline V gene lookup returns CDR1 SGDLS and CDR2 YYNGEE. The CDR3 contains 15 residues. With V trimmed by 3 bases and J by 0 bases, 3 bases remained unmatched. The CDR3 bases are TGTGCCAGCAGCGAGAGGACAGGGAGCACAGATACGCAGTATTTT. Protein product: CASSERTGSTDTQYF.